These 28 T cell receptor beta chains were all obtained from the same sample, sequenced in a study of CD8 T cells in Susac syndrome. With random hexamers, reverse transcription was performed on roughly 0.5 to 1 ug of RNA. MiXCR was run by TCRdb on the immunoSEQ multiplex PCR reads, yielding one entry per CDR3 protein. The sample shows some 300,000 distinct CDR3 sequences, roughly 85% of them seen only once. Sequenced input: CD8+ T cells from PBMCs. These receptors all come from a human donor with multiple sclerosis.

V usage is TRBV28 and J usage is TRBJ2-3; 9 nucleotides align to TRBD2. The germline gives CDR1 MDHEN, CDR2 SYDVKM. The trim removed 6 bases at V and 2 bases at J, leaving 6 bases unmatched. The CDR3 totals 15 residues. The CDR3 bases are TGTGCCAGCAGCCCGGCTAGCGGGGTCACAGATACGCAGTATTTT. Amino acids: CASSPASGVTDTQYF. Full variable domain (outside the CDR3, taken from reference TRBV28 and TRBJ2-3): DVKVTQSSRYLVKRTGEKVFLECVQDMDHENMFWYRQDPGLGLRLIYFSYDVKMKEKGDIPEGYSVSREKKERFSLILESASTNQTSMYLCASSPASGVTDTQYFGPGTRLTVL.

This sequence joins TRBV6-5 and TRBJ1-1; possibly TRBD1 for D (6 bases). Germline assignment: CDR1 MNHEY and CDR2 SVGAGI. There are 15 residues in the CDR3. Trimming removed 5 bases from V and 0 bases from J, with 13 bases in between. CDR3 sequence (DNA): TGTGCCAGCAGTCAGCCGGGACACCTGAACACTGAAGCTTTCTTT. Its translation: CASSQPGHLNTEAFF.

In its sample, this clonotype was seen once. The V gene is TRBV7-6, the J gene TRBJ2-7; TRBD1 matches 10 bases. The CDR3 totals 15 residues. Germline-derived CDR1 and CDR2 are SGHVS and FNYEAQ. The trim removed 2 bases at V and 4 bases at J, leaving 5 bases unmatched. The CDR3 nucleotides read TGTGCCAGCAGCTTAAAGGGGACAGGGGTGTACGAGCAGTACTTC. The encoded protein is CASSLKGTGVYEQYF. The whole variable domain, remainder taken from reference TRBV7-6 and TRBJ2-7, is GAGVSQSPRYKVTKRGQDVALRCDPISGHVSLYWYRQALGQGPEFLTYFNYEAQQDKSGLPNDRFSAERPEGSISTLTIQRTEQRDSAMYRCASSLKGTGVYEQYFGPGTRLTVT.

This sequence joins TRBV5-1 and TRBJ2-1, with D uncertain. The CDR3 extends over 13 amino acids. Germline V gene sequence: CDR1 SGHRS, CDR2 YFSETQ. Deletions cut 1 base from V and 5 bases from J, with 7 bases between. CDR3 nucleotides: TGCGCCAGCAGCTTGAAAGCAAACAATGAGCAGTTCTTC. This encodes CASSLKANNEQFF. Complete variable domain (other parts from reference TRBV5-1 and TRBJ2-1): KAGVTQTPRYLIKTRGQQVTLSCSPISGHRSVSWYQQTPGQGLQFLFEYFSETQRNKGNFPGRFSGRQFSNSRSEMNVSTLELGDSALYLCASSLKANNEQFFGPGTRLTVL.

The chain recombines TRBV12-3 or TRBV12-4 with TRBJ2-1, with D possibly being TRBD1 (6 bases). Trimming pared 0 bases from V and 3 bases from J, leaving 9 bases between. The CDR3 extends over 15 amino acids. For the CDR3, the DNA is TGTGCCAGCAGTTTAGCCCCGGACAGCTACAATGAGCAGTTCTTC. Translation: CASSLAPDSYNEQFF.

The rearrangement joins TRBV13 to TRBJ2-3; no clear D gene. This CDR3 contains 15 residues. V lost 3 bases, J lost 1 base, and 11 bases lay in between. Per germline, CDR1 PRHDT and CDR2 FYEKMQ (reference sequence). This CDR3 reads CASSFSSGGTDTQYF. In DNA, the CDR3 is TGTGCCAGCAGCTTCTCTAGTGGCGGCACAGATACGCAGTATTTT. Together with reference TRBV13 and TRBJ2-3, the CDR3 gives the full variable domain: AAGVIQSPRHLIKEKRETATLKCYPIPRHDTVYWYQQGPGQDPQFLISFYEKMQSDKGSIPDRFSAQQFSDYHSELNMSSLELGDSALYFCASSFSSGGTDTQYFGPGTRLTVL.

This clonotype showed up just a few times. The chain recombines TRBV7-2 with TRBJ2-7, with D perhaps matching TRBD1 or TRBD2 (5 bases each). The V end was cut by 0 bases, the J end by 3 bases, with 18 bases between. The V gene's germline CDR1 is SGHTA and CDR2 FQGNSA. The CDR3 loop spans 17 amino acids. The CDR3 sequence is CASSLAGDPGPSYEQYF. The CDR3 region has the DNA TGTGCCAGCAGCTTAGCGGGGGACCCTGGACCCAGCTACGAGCAGTACTTC.

The CDR3: CSISGTSGKAYEQYF. Written as DNA, the CDR3 is TGCAGTATCTCCGGGACTAGCGGGAAGGCCTACGAGCAGTACTTC. The rearrangement uses TRBV20-1 and TRBJ2-7; 13 bases are shared with TRBD2. The V gene's germline CDR1 is DFQATT and CDR2 SNEGSKA (reference sequence). J lost 2 bases, V lost 8 bases, and 9 bases had no gene match. The CDR3 extends over 15 amino acids.

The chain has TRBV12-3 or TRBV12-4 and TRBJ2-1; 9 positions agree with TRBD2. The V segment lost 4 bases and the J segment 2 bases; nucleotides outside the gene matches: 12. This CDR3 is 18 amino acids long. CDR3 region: CASSSSYQGLAPYNEQFF. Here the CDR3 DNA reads TGTGCCAGCAGTTCCTCCTACCAGGGACTAGCCCCCTACAATGAGCAGTTCTTC.

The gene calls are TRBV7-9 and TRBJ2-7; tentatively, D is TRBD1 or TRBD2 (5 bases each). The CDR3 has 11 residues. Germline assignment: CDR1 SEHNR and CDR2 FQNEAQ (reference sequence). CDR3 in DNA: TGTGCACTGGGACCGTCCTACGAGCAGTACTTC. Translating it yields CALGPSYEQYF.

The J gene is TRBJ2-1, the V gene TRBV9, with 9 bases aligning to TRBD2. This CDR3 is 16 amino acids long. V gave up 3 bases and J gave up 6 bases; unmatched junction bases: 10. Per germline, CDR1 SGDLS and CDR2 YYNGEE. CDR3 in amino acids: CASSESLSGSTNEQFF. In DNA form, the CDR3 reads TGTGCCAGCAGCGAGAGCCTTAGCGGGAGCACCAATGAGCAGTTCTTC.

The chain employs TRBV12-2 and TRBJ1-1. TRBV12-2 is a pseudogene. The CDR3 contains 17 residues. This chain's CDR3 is CASRLGTYYGVNTEAFF. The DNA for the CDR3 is TGTGCAAGTCGCTTAGGGACCTACTACGGAGTGAACACTGAAGCTTTCTTT.

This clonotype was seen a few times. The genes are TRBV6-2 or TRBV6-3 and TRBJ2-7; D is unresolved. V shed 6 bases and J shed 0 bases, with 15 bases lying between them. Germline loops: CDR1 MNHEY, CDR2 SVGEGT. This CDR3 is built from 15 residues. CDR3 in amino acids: CASRTLGGYSYEQYF. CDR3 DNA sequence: TGTGCCAGCAGAACTCTCGGCGGCTACTCCTACGAGCAGTACTTC.

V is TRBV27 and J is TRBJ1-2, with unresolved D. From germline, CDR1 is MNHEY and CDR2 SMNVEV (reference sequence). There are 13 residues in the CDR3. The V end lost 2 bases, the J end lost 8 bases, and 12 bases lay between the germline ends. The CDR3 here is CASSLSSGRGYTF. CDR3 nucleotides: TGTGCCAGCAGTTTAAGCAGTGGTCGAGGCTACACCTTC.

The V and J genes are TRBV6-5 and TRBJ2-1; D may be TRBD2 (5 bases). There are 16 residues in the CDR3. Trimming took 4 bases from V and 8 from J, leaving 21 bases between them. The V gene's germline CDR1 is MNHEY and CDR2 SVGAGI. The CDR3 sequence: CASSSPTTERVHEQFF. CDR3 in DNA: TGTGCCAGCAGTTCTCCTACGACGGAGAGGGTCCATGAGCAGTTCTTC.

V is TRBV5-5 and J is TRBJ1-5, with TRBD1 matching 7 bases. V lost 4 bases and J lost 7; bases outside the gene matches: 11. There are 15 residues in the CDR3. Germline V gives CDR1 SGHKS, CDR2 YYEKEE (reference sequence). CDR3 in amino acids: CASSTRQGTFQPQHF. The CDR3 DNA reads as TGTGCCAGCAGCACCCGACAGGGTACATTCCAGCCCCAGCATTTT.

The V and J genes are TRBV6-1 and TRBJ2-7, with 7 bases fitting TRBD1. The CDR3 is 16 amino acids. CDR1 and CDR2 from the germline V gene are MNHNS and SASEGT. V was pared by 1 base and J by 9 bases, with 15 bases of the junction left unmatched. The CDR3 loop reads CASSEDRGTNRHVQYF. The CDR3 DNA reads TGTGCCAGCAGTGAAGACAGGGGCACCAACCGTCATGTGCAGTACTTC.

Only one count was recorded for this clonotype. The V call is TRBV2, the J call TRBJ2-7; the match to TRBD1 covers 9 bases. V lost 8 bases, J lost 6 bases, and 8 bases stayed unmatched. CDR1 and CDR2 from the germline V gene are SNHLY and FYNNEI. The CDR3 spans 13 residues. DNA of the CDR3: TGTGCCAGCTTGAGGACAGGGGTTGTCGAGCAGTACTTC. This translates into CASLRTGVVEQYF.

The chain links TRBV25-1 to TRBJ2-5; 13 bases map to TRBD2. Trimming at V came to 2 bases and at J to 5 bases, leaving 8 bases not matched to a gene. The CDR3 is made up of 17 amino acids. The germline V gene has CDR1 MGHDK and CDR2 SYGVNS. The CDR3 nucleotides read TGTGCCAGCAGTGAAGAGCAACTAGCGGGAGGGCCGGAGACCCAGTACTTC. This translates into CASSEEQLAGGPETQYF.

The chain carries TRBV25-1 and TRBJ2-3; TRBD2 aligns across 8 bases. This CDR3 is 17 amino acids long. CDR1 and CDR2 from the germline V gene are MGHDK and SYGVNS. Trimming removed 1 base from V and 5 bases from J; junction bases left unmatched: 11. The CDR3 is CASSELLGGRIGDTQYF. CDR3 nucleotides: TGTGCCAGCAGTGAATTGCTAGGCGGGAGGATTGGAGATACGCAGTATTTT.

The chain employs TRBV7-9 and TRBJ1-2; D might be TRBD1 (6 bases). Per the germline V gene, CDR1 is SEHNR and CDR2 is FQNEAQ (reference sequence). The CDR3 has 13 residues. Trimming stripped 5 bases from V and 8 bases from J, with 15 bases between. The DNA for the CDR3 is TGTGCCAGCAGCGTTCAGGGGCGAGGGGGCTACACCTTC. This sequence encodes CASSVQGRGGYTF.

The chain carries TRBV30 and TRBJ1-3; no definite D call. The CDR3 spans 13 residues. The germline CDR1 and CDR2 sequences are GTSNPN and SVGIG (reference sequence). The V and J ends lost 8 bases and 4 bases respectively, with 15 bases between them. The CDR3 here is CAGHRFEGNTIYF. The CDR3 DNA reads TGTGCCGGTCATCGATTCGAGGGAAACACCATATATTTT.

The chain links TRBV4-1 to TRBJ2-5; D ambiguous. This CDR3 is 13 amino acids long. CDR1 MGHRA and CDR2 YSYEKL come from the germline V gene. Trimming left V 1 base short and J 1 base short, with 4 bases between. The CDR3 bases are TGCGCCAGCAGCCAAGTAGGCCAAGAGACCCAGTACTTC. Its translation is CASSQVGQETQYF.

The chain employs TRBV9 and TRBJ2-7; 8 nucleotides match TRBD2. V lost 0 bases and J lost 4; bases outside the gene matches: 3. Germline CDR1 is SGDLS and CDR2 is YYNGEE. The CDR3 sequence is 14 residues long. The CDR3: CASSVGGLEYEQYF. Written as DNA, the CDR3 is TGTGCCAGCAGCGTAGGGGGACTAGAGTACGAGCAGTACTTC.

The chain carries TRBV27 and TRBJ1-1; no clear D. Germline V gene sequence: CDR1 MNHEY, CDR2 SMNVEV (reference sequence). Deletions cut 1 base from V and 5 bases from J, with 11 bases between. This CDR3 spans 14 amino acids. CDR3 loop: CASSLWGSGTEAFF. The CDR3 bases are TGTGCCAGCAGTTTATGGGGTTCCGGAACTGAAGCTTTCTTT.

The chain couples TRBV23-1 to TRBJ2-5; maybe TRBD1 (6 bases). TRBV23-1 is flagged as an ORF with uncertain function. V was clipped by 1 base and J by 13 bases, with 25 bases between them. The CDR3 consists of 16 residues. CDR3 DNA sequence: TGCGCCAGCAGTCAATGGGAACAGGGTAATTCTAAGTTGTTGTACTTC. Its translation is CASSQWEQGNSKLLYF.

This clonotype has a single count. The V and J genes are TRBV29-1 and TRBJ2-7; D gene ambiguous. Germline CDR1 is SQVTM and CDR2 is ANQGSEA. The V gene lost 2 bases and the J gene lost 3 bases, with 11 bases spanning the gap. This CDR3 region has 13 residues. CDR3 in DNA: TGCAGCGTTGAACTGGGAAGGGACTACGAGCAGTACTTC. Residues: CSVELGRDYEQYF.

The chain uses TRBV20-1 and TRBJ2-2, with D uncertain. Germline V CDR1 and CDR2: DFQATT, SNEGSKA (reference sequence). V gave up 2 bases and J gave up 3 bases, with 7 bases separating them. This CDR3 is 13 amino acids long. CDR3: CSARPVDTGELFF. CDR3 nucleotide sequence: TGCAGTGCTAGACCGGTCGACACCGGGGAGCTGTTTTTT.